This T cell receptor beta chain is from a study of T-cell memory formation after mild COVID-19 (dated by TCRdb to the early 2020s). Describing the broader study: TCR sequence clusters from the two donors were found to be largely donor specific. The cohort comprised two young, previously healthy adult volunteers, one female and one male. In two donors, T-cell clones that expanded and contracted after mild COVID-19 were tracked by sequencing TCRalpha and TCRbeta repertoires over time. What the research found in general, with its limitations: Some responding clones were detected in pre-infection memory, which suggested that pre-existing cross-reactive memory T cells had joined the SARS-CoV-2 response. Clones contracting from day 15 to 85 had balanced CD4/CD8 phenotypes, while a second wave expanding from day 15 to 37 was biased towards CD4+. Contracting CD4+ clones turned up mainly in the CM and EM memory subsets, whereas EMRA was where CD8+ clones were enriched. Only a couple of mild cases were covered by the study, and larger cohorts that include severe cases with pre-infection samples were considered necessary. Whether the second-wave clones peaking on day 37 were SARS-CoV-2 specific was not confirmed.

This clonotype showed up just a few times. The specificity of this receptor is unknown. Base quality data are lacking; no much larger clone is found one base away. Ficoll-Paque density gradient centrifugation was the method used to isolate PBMCs. The data were produced on an Illumina NovaSeq 6000. Using 5'RACE with constant-segment primers, TCRalpha and TCRbeta cDNA libraries were constructed, with sample barcodes and unique molecular identifiers added in the process. RNA was extracted from every sample with Trizol reagent. Amplification of the libraries took two PCR steps, and the second step added a second sample barcode plus Illumina TruSeq adapters. Sequencing of libraries was performed on an Illumina NovaSeq with 2 x 150 bp paired-end reads. The study's processing was this. Reads were demultiplexed and collapsed into UMI-guided consensus sequences with migec v1.2.7. Using mixcr v2.1.11, UMI consensuses were aligned to TRA and TRB V and J templates and then assembled into clonotypes. Expanded or contracted clonotypes were those called significant by both edgeR and NoisET, with noise models trained on biological replicates. For edgeR calls, the thresholds were a false discovery rate-adjusted p below 0.01 and a log2 fold-change of 1. As an exploratory analysis of dynamics, max-normalized trajectories of the 1000 most abundant clonotypes were examined with PCA combined with hierarchical clustering. The CD4 or CD8 phenotype of responding clones was assigned using the separately sequenced CD4+ and CD8+ repertoires. TCRdb itself trimmed the public reads at Q25 with fastp, ran MiXCR and retained productive beta chains. All rows with the same CDR3 protein become a single entry with the most common DNA and genes. The V and J calls were determined by TCRdb, not by the authors. This sample has more than 250,000 distinct CDR3 sequences in its table, and around 17% of those were observed once. 20% to 25% of the sample goes to the ten largest clones.

The clonotype was recovered from a man aged 18 to 29 who had mild COVID-19 (a few samples of this study predate the infection). The sample titles of this study are shuffled in the database, so cell type and time point are left out; the donor was told from shared clones. Sequences were obtained from PBMCs or a T cell subset sorted from them (not recorded which).

The DNA is TGCGCCAGCAGCCCCCGTGGGCGGGGGGAGAACACCGGGGAGCTGTTTTTT. This sequence encodes CASSPRGRGENTGELFF. The rearrangement joined TRBV4-1 to TRBJ2-2; 8 of the junction bases match TRBD2. The germline V gene provides CDR1 MGHRA and CDR2 YSYEKL. The germline V and J ends show losses of 4 bases and 1 base respectively, and no gene match explains 8 bases of the junction. There are 17 amino acids in the CDR3, from cysteine to phenylalanine inclusive. CDR3 DNA only is kept here, 51 bases in frame from base 1.